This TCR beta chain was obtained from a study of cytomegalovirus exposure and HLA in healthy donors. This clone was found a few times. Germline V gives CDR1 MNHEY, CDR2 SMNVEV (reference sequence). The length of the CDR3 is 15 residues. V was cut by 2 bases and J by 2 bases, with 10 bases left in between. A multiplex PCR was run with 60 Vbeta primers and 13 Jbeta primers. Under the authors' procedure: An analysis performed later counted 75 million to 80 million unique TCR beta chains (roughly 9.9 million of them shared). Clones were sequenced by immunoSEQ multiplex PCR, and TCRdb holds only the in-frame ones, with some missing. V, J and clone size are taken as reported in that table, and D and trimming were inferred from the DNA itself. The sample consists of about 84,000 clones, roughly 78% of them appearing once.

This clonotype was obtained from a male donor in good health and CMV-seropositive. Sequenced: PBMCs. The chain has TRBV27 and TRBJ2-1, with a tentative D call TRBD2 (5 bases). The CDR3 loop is CASSLRDGPYNEQFF. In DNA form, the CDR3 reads TGTGCCAGCAGTTTACGGGATGGCCCCTACAATGAGCAGTTCTTC.